This T cell receptor (beta chain) was retrieved from a study of T-cell reconstitution after alpha-beta-depleted transplantation in children (dated by TCRdb to 2016 to 2017). As for the study more broadly: The study quantitatively tracked T-cell immune reconstitution after TCRalphabeta/CD19-depleted allogeneic hematopoietic cell transplantation in children using TCR repertoire profiling. Results and caveats for the whole study, not just this receptor: In some patients, the high TCRbeta diversity seen at day 60 was put down to recipient T cells and intrathymic progenitors that had survived conditioning. The apparently early recovery of alphabetaT-cell counts about two months after transplant reportedly depended on only several hundred rapidly expanded clones that came from non-depleted graft cells. Hyperexpanded clone frequencies declined over subsequent months; after one year, T-cell counts and TCRbeta diversity were mostly attributed to newly produced T cells.

According to the germline V gene, CDR1 reads SNHLY and CDR2 reads FYNNEI. The CDR3 spans 13 residues, from the cysteine through the phenylalanine. Only the CDR3 DNA is retained, 39 bases long and in frame from the first base. V loses 6 bases of germline sequence and J loses 2 bases, and the interval between the two ends is 8 bases. The treatment or condition label here, explained by the study, means: allogeneic hematopoietic cell transplantation with graft depleted of TCRalphabeta T cells and CD19 B cells. The children who served as transplant recipients had been given grafts of TCRalphabeta/CD19-depleted allogeneic hematopoietic cells. Libraries came from PCR. The sequencer listed for this sample is Illumina HiSeq 2500. To normalize quantification of the TCRbeta repertoire, the TCR libraries were built with molecular barcoding that relied on unique molecular identifiers. The raw public data were reprocessed by TCRdb itself: fastp quality trimming at Q25, MiXCR clonotype calling, in-frame beta chains only. Every distinct CDR3 protein forms one entry, paired with its most common genes and DNA. The sample table records about 900,000 distinct CDR3 sequences; around 30% of these occur just once. In total, the top ten clones hold roughly 28% of the sample.

This clonotype was counted between two and nine times. No antigen is known for it. No base-level quality is on record; no much larger clone is a single base apart. Here the chain combines TRBV2 and TRBJ1-3, with the D gene not clear enough to name. The sample was PBMCs, mostly from graft donor cells, taken 360 days after TCRalphabeta/CD19-depleted stem cell transplant. The receptor's source is a boy under three years old who had a stem cell transplant for SCID, so the T cells may come from the graft donor. The DNA sequence is given as TGTGCCAGCAGCCCCTCAGCTGGAAACACCATATATTTT. It specifies CASSPSAGNTIYF.